The TCR beta chain under discussion was sequenced for a study of blood T cell repertoires in COVID-19. Study-wide background: COVID-19 samples, acute and convalescent, were from the United States, Italy and Spain. The analysed material was cDNA or gDNA that came from T cells, B-cell-depleted T cells, or PBMCs.

From germline, CDR1 is SNHLY and CDR2 FYNNEI. The CDR3 consists of 14 residues. Trimming left V 3 bases short and J 2 bases short, with 9 bases between. In the source study's methods: Cell counts per sample came from amplifying reference gene primers. Only in-frame clones appear in the TCRdb table, and some are missing; sequencing was by immunoSEQ multiplex PCR. V, J and clone size derive from that table, while D and trimming were established from the DNA sequence. The sample lists roughly 270,000 clones, 85% occurring once. This chain uses TRBV2 with TRBJ2-3, with D perhaps TRBD1 (5 bases). The source of this sequence is a middle-aged man with active or convalescent COVID-19. Sequenced: peripheral blood. The CDR3 is CASSDRALTDTQYF. The CDR3 DNA follows: TGTGCCAGCAGTGACAGGGCCCTCACAGATACGCAGTATTTT.